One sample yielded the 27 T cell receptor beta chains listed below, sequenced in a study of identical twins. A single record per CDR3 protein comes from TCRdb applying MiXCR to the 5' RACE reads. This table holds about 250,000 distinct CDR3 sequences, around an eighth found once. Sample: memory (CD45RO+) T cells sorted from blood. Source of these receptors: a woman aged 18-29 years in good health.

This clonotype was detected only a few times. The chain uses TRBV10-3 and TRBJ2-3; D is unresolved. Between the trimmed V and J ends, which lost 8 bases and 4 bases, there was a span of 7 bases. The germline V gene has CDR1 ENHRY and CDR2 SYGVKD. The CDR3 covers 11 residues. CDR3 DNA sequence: TGTGCCATCGCTACGGCAGATACGCAGTATTTT. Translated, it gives CAIATADTQYF.

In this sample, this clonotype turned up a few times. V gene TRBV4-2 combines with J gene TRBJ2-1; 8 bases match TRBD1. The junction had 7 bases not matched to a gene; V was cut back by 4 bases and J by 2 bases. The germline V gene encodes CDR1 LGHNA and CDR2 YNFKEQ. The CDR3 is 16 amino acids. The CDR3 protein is CASSLQNRGAYNEQFF. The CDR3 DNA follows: TGTGCCAGCAGCCTGCAGAACAGGGGGGCCTACAATGAGCAGTTCTTC.

The CDR3 reads CASRDWVNTIYF. The CDR3 DNA sequence: TGTGCCAGCAGGGACTGGGTAAACACCATATATTTT. The chain recombines TRBV6-5 with TRBJ1-3; the D is unclear. The germline CDR1 and CDR2 sequences are MNHEY and SVGAGI. Trimming took 6 bases from V and 6 from J, leaving 9 bases between them. CDR3 size: 12 residues.

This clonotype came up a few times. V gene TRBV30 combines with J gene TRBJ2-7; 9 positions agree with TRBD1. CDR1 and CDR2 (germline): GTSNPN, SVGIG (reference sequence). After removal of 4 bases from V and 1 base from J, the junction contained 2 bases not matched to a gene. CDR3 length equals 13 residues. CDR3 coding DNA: TGTGCCTGGACACAGGGGGCATCCTACGAGCAGTACTTC. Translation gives CAWTQGASYEQYF.

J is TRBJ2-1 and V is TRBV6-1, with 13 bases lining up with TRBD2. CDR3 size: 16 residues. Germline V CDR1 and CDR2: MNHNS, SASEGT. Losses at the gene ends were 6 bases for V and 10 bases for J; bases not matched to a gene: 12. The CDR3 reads CASRSPGLAGREEQFF. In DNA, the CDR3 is TGTGCCAGCAGGTCACCGGGACTAGCGGGGAGGGAGGAGCAGTTCTTC.

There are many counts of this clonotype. CDR3 sequence reads: CASSWNNEQFF. Written as DNA, the CDR3 is TGCGCCAGCAGCTGGAACAATGAGCAGTTCTTC. V is TRBV5-1 and J is TRBJ2-1; no definite D call. The CDR3 length is 11 residues. CDR1 SGHRS and CDR2 YFSETQ come from the germline V gene. The ends were cut back, 3 bases at V and 5 bases at J, with 3 bases in the middle.

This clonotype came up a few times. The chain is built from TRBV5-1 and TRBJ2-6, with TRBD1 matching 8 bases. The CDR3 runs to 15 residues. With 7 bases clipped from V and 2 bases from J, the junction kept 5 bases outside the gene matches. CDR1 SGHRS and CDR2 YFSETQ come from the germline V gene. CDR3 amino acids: CASLQGGTGANVLTF. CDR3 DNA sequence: TGCGCCAGCTTACAGGGGGGAACTGGGGCCAACGTCCTGACTTTC.

CDR3 nucleotides: TGTGCCACCAGTAACTACAATGAGCAGTTCTTC. It codes for CATSNYNEQFF. This chain joins TRBV15 and TRBJ2-1; no firm D call. CDR3 length: 11 amino acids. Germline V gene lookup returns CDR1 LNHNV and CDR2 YYDKDF (reference sequence). The germline V and J ends were trimmed by 6 bases and 3 bases, with 3 bases remaining between them. Variable domain in full (rest from reference TRBV15 and TRBJ2-1): DAMVIQNPRYQVTQFGKPVTLSCSQTLNHNVMYWYQQKSSQAPKLLFHYYDKDFNNEADTPDNFQSRRPNTSFCFLDIRSPGLGDTAMYLCATSNYNEQFFGPGTRLTVL.

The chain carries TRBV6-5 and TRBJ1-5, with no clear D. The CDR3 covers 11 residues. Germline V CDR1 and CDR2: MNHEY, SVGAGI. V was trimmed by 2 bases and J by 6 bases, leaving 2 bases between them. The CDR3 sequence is CASSYLQPQHF. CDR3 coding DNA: TGTGCCAGCAGTTACCTTCAGCCCCAGCATTTT.

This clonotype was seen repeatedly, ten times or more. This chain's CDR3 is CAIRKNTEAFF. As DNA, the CDR3 is TGTGCCATCAGGAAGAACACTGAAGCTTTCTTT. The V call is TRBV10-3, the J call TRBJ1-1; no definite D call. V was trimmed by 6 bases and J by 1 base, leaving 3 bases between them. The length of the CDR3 is 11 residues. Per the germline V gene, CDR1 is ENHRY and CDR2 is SYGVKD.

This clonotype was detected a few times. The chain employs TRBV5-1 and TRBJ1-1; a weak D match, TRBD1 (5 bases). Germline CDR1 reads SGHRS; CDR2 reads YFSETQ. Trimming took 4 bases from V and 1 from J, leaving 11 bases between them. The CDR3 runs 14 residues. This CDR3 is CASSRLGQNTEAFF. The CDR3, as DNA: TGCGCCAGCAGCCGCCTAGGACAGAACACTGAAGCTTTCTTT.

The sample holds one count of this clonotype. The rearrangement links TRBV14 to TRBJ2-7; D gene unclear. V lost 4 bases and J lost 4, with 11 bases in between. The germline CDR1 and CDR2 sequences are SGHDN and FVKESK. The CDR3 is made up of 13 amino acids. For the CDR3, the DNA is TGTGCCAGCAGCCGAAACCCAACATACGAGCAGTACTTC. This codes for CASSRNPTYEQYF.

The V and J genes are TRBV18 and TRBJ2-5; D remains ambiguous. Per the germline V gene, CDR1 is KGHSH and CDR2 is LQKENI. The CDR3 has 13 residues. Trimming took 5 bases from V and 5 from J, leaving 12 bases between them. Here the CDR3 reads CASSEGLRETQYF. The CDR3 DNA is TGTGCCAGCTCAGAAGGGCTCCGGGAGACCCAGTACTTC.

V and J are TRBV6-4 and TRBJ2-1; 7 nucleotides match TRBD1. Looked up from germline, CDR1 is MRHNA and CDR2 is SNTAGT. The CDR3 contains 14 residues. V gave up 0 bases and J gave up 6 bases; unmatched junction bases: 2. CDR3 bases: TGTGCCAGCAGTGACTCGACAGGGAGCAATGAGCAGTTCTTC. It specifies CASSDSTGSNEQFF.

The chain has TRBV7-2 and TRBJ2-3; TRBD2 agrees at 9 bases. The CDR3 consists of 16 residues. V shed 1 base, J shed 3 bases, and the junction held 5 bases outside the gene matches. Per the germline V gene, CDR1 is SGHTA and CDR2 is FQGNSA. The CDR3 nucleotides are TGTGCCAGCAGCTTAGGAGGTAGCGGGAGAACAGATACGCAGTATTTT. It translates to CASSLGGSGRTDTQYF. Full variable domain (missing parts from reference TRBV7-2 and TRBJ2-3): GAGVSQSPSNKVTEKGKDVELRCDPISGHTALYWYRQSLGQGLEFLIYFQGNSAPDKSGLPSDRFSAERTGGSVSTLTIQRTQQEDSAVYLCASSLGGSGRTDTQYFGPGTRLTVL.

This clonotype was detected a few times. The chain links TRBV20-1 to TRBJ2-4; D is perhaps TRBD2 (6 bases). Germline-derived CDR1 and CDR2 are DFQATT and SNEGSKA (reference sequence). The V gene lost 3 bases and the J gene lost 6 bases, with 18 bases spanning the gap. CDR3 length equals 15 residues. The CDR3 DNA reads TGCAGTGCTAGTGGGGGGTTAGCCCAGGGAAACATTCAGTACTTC. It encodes CSASGGLAQGNIQYF.

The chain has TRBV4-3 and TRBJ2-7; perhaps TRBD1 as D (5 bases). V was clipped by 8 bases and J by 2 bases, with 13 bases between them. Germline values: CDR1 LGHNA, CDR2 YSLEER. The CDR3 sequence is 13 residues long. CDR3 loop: CASRQPKAYEQYF. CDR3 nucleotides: TGCGCCAGCCGACAGCCGAAGGCCTACGAGCAGTACTTC.

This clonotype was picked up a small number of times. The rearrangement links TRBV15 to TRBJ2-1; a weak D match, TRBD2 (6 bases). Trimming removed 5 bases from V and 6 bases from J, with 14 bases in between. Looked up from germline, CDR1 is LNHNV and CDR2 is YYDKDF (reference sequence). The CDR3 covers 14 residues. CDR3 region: CATSGLALGNEQFF. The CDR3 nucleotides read TGTGCCACCAGCGGTCTAGCGTTGGGCAATGAGCAGTTCTTC. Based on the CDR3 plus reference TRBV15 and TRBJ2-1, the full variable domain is DAMVIQNPRYQVTQFGKPVTLSCSQTLNHNVMYWYQQKSSQAPKLLFHYYDKDFNNEADTPDNFQSRRPNTSFCFLDIRSPGLGDTAMYLCATSGLALGNEQFFGPGTRLTVL.

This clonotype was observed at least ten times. DNA of the CDR3: TGTGCCAGCAGCCAAGTGCTAGCGGCGGGCGAGCAGTACTTC. Translated, it gives CASSQVLAAGEQYF. The chain uses TRBV3-1 and TRBJ2-7; 7 bases are shared with TRBD2. CDR3 length: 14 residues. Per germline, CDR1 LGHDT and CDR2 YNNKEL (reference sequence). V was pared by 1 base and J by 6 bases, with 6 bases of the junction left unmatched.

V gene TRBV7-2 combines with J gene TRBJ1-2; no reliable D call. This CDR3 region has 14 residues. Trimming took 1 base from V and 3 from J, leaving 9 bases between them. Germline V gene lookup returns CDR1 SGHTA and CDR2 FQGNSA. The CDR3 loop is CASSLGSTDYGYTF. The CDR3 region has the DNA TGTGCCAGCAGCTTAGGATCGACGGACTATGGCTACACCTTC.

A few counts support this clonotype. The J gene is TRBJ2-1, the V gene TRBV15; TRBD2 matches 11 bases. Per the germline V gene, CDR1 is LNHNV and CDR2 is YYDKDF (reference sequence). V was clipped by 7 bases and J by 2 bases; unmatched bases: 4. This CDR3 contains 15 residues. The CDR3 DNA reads TGTGCCACCATGTGGACTAGCGGGCCCTACAATGAGCAGTTCTTC. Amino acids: CATMWTSGPYNEQFF.

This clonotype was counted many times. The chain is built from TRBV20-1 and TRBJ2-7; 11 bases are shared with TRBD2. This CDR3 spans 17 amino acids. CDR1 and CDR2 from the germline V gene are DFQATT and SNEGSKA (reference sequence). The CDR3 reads CSVGGSGGAKSSYEQYF. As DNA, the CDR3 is TGCAGCGTAGGGGGTAGCGGGGGGGCCAAGAGCTCCTACGAGCAGTACTTC.

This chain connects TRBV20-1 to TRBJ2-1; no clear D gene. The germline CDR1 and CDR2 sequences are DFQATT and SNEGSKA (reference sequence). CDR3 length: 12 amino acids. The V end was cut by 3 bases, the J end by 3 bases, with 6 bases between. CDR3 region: CSASGVYNEQFF. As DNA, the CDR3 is TGCAGTGCTAGCGGAGTCTACAATGAGCAGTTCTTC.

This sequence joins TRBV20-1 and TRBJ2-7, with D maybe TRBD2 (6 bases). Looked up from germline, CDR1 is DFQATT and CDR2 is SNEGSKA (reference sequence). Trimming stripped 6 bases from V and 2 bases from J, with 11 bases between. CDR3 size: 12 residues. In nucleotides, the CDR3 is TGCAGTGCAAGGGACTTCCCCTACGAGCAGTACTTC. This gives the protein CSARDFPYEQYF.

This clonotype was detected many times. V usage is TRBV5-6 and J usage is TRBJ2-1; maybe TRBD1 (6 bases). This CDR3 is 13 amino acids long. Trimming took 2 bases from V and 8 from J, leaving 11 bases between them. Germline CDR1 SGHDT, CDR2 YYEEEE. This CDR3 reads CASSFVRGDEQFF. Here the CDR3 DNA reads TGTGCCAGCAGCTTTGTCAGGGGCGATGAGCAGTTCTTC.

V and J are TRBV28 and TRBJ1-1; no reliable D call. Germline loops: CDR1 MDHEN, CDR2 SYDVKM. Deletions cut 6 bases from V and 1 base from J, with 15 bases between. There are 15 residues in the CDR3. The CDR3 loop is CASRNSGRRNTEAFF. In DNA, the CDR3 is TGTGCCAGCAGGAACTCGGGTAGGAGGAACACTGAAGCTTTCTTT.

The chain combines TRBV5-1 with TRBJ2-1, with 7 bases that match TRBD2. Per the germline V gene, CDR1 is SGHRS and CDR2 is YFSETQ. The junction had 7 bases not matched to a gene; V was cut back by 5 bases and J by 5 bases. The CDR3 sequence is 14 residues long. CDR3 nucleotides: TGCGCCAGCAGAGGGGTAGGACTAGACAATGAGCAGTTCTTC. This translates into CASRGVGLDNEQFF.